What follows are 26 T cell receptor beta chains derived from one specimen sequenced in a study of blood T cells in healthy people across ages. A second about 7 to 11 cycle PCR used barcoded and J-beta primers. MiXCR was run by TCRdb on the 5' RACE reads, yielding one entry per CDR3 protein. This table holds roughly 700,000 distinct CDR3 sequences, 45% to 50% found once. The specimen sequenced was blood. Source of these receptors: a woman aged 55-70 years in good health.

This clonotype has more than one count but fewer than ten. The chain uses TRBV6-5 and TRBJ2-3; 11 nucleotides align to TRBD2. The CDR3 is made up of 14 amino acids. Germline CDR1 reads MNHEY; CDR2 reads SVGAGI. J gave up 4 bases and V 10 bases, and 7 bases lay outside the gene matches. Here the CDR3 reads CATVAGGLADTQYF. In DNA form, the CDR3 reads TGTGCCACCGTAGCGGGAGGGCTTGCAGATACGCAGTATTTT.

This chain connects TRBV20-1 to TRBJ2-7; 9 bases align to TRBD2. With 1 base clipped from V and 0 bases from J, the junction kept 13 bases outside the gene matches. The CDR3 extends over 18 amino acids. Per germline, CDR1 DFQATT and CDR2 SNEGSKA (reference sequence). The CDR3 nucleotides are TGCAGTGCTAGAGGGGGGGGATCTAGCGGGACGTCCTCCTACGAGCAGTACTTC. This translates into CSARGGGSSGTSSYEQYF.

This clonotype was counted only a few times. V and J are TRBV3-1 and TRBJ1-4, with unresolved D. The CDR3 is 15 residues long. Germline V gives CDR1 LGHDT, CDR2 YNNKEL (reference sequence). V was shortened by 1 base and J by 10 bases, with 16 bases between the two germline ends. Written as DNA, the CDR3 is TGTGCCAGCAGCCAAGCGGGTCCCCAAAGTGGAAAACTGTTTTTT. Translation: CASSQAGPQSGKLFF.

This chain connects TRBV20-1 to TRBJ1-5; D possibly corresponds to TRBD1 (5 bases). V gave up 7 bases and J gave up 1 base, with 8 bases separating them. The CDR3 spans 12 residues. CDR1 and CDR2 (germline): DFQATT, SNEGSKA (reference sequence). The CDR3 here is CSGGASNQPQHF. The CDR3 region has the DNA TGCAGTGGAGGGGCGAGCAATCAGCCCCAGCATTTT.

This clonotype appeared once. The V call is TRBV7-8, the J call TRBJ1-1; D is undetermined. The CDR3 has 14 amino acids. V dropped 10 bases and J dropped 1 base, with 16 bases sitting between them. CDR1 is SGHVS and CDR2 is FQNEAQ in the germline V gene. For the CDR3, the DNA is TGTGCCACTTCCGTGAGTAGCTGGAACACTGAAGCTTTCTTT. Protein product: CATSVSSWNTEAFF.

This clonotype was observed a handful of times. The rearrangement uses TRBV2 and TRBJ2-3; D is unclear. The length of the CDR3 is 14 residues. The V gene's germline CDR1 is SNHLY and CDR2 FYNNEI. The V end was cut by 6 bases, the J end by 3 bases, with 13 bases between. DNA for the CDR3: TGTGCCAGCAGCTACGACTGGTCTACAGATACGCAGTATTTT. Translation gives CASSYDWSTDTQYF.

The DNA of the CDR3 is TGCAGTGCTCTCCGGGCCCCGAACACTGAAGCTTTCTTT. As protein: CSALRAPNTEAFF. The chain is built from TRBV20-1 and TRBJ1-1; unclear D gene. CDR1 and CDR2 from the germline V gene are DFQATT and SNEGSKA (reference sequence). The V and J ends lost 5 bases and 1 base respectively, with 11 bases between them. The CDR3 is 13 residues long.

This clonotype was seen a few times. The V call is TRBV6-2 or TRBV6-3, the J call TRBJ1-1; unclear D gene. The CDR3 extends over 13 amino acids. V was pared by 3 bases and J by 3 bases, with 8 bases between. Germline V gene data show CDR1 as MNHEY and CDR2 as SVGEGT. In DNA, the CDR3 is TGTGCCAGCAGTTATTGGAGGGACACTGAAGCTTTCTTT. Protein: CASSYWRDTEAFF.

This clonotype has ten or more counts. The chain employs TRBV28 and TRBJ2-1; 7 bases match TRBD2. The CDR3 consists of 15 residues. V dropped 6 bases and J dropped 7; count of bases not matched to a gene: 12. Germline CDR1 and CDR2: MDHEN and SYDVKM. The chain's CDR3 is CASSRRAGVRNEQFF. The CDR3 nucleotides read TGTGCCAGCAGCCGACGGGCGGGAGTGAGAAATGAGCAGTTCTTC.

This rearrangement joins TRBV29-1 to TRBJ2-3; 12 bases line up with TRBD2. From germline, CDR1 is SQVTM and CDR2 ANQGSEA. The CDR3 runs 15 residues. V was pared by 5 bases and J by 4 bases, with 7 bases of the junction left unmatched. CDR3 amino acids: CSVSSTSGSSDTQYF. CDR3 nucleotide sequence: TGCAGCGTTTCTTCGACTAGCGGGAGTTCAGATACGCAGTATTTT.

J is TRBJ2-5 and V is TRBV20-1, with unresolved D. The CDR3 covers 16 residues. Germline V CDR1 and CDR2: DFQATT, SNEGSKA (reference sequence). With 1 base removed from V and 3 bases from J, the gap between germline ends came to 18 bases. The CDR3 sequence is CSARGDHGRVEETQYF. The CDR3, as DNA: TGCAGTGCTAGAGGGGATCATGGTAGAGTTGAAGAGACCCAGTACTTC.

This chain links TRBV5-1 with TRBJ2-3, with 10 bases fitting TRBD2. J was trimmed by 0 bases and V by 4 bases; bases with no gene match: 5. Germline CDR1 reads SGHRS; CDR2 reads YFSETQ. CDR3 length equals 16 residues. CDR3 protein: CASSTGLAVSTDTQYF. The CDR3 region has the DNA TGCGCCAGCAGCACTGGACTAGCGGTTAGCACAGATACGCAGTATTTT.

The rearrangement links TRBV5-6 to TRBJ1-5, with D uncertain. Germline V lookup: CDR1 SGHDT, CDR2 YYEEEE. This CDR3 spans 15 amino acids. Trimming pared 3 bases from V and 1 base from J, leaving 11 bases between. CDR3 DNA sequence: TGTGCCAGCAGCTATTCGGACGGCAGCAATCAGCCCCAGCATTTT. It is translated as CASSYSDGSNQPQHF.

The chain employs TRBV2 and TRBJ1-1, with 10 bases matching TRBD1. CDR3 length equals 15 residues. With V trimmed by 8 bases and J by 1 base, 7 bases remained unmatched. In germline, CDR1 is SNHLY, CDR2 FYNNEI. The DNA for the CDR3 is TGTGCCAGCCGGGACAGGGGATTGGGGAACACTGAAGCTTTCTTT. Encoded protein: CASRDRGLGNTEAFF.

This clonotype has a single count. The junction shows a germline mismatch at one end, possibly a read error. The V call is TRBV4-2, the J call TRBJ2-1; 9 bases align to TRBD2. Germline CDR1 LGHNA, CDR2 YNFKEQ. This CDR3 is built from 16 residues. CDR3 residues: CVSSHSWTSDYNEQFF. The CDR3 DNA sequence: TGTGTCAGCAGCCACTCCTGGACTAGCGACTACAATGAGCAGTTCTTC.

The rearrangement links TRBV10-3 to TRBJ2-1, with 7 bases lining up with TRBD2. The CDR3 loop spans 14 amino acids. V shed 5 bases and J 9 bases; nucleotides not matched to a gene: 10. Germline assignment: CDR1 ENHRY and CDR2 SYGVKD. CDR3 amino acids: CAISRAGATIEQFF. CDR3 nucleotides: TGTGCCATCAGTCGCGCGGGAGCGACGATTGAGCAGTTCTTC.

This CDR3 is CASSPQGARETQYF. In nucleotides, the CDR3 is TGTGCCAGCAGCCCTCAGGGGGCACGGGAGACCCAGTACTTC. This chain links TRBV9 with TRBJ2-5; 8 nucleotides match TRBD1. Germline assignment: CDR1 SGDLS and CDR2 YYNGEE. The length of the CDR3 is 14 residues. Trimming cost V 4 bases and J 5 bases; bases outside gene matches: 7.

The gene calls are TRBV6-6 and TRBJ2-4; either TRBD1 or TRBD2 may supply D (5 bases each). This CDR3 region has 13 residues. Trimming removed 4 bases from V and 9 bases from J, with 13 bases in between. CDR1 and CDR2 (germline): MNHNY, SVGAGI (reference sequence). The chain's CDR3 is CASSSGPQGIQYF. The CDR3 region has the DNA TGTGCCAGCAGTTCGGGGCCCCAGGGCATTCAGTACTTC.

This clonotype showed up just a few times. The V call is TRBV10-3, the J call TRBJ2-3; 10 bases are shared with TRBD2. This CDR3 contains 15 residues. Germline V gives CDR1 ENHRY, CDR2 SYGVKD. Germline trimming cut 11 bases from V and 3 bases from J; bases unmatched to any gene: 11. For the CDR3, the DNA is TGTGCCGTTCAGCCTAGCGGGAGCAGAACAGATACGCAGTATTTT. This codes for CAVQPSGSRTDTQYF.

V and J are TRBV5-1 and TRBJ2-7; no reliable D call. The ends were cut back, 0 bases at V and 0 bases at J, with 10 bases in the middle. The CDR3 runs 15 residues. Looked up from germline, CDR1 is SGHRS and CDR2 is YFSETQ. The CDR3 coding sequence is TGCGCCAGCAGCTTGGGGTCTTTACCCTCCTACGAGCAGTACTTC. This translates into CASSLGSLPSYEQYF.

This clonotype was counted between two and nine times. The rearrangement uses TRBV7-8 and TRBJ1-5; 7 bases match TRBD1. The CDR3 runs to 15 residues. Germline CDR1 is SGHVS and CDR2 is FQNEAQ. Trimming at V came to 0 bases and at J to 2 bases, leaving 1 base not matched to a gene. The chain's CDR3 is CASSLAGTGNQPQHF. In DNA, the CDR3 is TGTGCCAGCAGCTTAGCCGGGACAGGCAATCAGCCCCAGCATTTT.

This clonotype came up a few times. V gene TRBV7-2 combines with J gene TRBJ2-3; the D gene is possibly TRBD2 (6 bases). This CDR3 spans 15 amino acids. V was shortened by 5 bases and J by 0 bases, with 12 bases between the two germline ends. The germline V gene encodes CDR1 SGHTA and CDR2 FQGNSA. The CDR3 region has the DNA TGTGCCAGCAGCAATAACCGGGGGAGCACAGATACGCAGTATTTT. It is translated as CASSNNRGSTDTQYF. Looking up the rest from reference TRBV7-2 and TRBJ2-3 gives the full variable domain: GAGVSQSPSNKVTEKGKDVELRCDPISGHTALYWYRQSLGQGLEFLIYFQGNSAPDKSGLPSDRFSAERTGGSVSTLTIQRTQQEDSAVYLCASSNNRGSTDTQYFGPGTRLTVL.

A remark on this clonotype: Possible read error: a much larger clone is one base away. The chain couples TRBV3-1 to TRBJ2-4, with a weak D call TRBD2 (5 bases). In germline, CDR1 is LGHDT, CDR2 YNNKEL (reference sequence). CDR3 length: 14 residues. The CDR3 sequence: CASGQRSSFYIQYF. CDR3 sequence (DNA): TGTGCCAGCGGCCAAAGGTCTAGCTTTTACATTCAGTACTTC. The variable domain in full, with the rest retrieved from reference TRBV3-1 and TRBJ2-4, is DTAVSQTPKYLVTQMGNDKSIKCEQNLGHDTMYWYKQDSKKFLKIMFSYNNKELIINETVPNRFSPKSPDKAHLNLHINSLELGDSAVYFCASGQRSSFYIQYFGAGTRLSVL.

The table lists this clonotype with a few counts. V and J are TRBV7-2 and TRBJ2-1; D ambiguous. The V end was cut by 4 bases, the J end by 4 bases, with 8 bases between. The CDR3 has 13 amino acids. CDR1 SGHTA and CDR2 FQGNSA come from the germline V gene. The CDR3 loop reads CASSYVIYNEQFF. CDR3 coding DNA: TGTGCCAGCAGCTACGTCATTTACAATGAGCAGTTCTTC.

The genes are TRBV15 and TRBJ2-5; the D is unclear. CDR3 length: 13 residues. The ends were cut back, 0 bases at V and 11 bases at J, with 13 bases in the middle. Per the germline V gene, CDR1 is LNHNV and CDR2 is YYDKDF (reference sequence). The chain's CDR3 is CATSRDRQYEQYF. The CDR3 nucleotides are TGTGCCACCAGCAGAGATCGACAATATGAGCAGTACTTC.

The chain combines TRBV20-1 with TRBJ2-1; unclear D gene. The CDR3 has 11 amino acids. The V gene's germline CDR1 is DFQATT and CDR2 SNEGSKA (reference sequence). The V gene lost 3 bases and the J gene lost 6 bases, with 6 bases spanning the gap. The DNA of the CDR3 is TGCAGTGCTAGTAACGCCAATGAGCAGTTCTTC. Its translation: CSASNANEQFF.